Each of the 20 T cell receptor beta chains below was sequenced from the same sample in a study of CD8 T cells in ankylosing spondylitis. Using its own MiXCR run on the 5' RACE reads, TCRdb lists one record per CDR3 protein. The sample contains 250,000 or so distinct CDR3 sequences, 15% to 20% of which appear only once. Sequences were obtained from blood, either unsorted or a sorted T cell fraction (not recorded which). These receptors came from a male donor with ankylosing spondylitis or in good health (not recorded which).

By proportion, this clonotype is medium-sized. The chain links TRBV7-2 to TRBJ2-7; D ambiguous. Trimming stripped 1 base from V and 3 bases from J, with 13 bases between. CDR1 SGHTA and CDR2 FQGNSA come from the germline V gene. The CDR3 spans 15 residues. Here the CDR3 DNA reads TGTGCCAGCAGCTTAGATCCCGGTCCATACTACGAGCAGTACTTC. It codes for CASSLDPGPYYEQYF.

This clonotype was seen more than once but under ten times. The chain joins TRBV25-1 to TRBJ1-5; no reliable D call. The ends were cut back, 1 base at V and 0 bases at J, with 4 bases in the middle. Germline CDR1 is MGHDK and CDR2 is SYGVNS. This CDR3 spans 14 amino acids. The CDR3 protein is CASSEFYSNQPQHF. The CDR3 region has the DNA TGTGCCAGCAGTGAATTCTATAGCAATCAGCCCCAGCATTTT.

CDR3 amino acids: CASSFPTVSGANVLTF. For the CDR3, the DNA is TGTGCCAGCAGCTTCCCGACAGTCTCTGGGGCCAACGTCCTGACTTTC. J is TRBJ2-6 and V is TRBV11-2; TRBD1 is a possible D gene (5 bases). V was clipped by 3 bases and J by 0 bases, with 9 bases between them. Germline assignment: CDR1 SGHAT and CDR2 FQNNGV. The CDR3 runs 16 residues.

J is TRBJ2-3 and V is TRBV4-2, with 9 positions matching TRBD1. The CDR3 is made up of 16 amino acids. The V gene end was trimmed by 6 bases and the J gene end by 0 bases; junction bases not matched to a gene: 7. Germline V gene sequence: CDR1 LGHNA, CDR2 YNFKEQ. The CDR3 DNA reads as TGTGCCAGCAGGAACTATGGACAGGGGAGCACAGATACGCAGTATTTT. Its translation: CASRNYGQGSTDTQYF.

This clonotype was counted a few times. This chain joins TRBV12-3 or TRBV12-4 and TRBJ2-7; D uncertain. There are 15 residues in the CDR3. The V gene lost 3 bases and the J gene lost 7 bases, with 19 bases spanning the gap. CDR3 DNA: TGTGCCAGCAGTTTTCGTCCCGACGCCCTGGGAGAGCAGTACTTC. Translating gives CASSFRPDALGEQYF.

About this clonotype itself: At one end, the junction sequence differs from germline, possibly due to a read error. The chain combines TRBV3-1 with TRBJ2-5, with D perhaps assigned TRBD1 or TRBD2 (5 bases each). The CDR3 spans 12 residues. Germline V gives CDR1 LGHDT, CDR2 YNNKEL (reference sequence). The CDR3 DNA reads TGTGCCAGGAGCCCAGAGGGGCGAATGCCGTACTTC. Its translation is CARSPEGRMPYF.

This clonotype was seen many times. V usage is TRBV27 and J usage is TRBJ2-7, with 7 bases fitting TRBD1. The CDR3 has 15 amino acids. The V and J ends lost 5 bases and 3 bases, in that order; junction bases with no gene match: 10. CDR1 is MNHEY and CDR2 is SMNVEV in the germline V gene (reference sequence). CDR3 in DNA: TGTGCCAGCAGTCCCTCCACGGGACAGATCTACGAGCAGTACTTC. Translated: CASSPSTGQIYEQYF.

This clonotype was detected a few times. This chain joins TRBV28 and TRBJ2-5; TRBD2 matches at 9 bases. Losses at the gene ends were 3 bases for V and 5 bases for J; bases not matched to a gene: 4. This CDR3 is 14 amino acids long. From germline, CDR1 is MDHEN and CDR2 SYDVKM. The CDR3 is CASSLSGTSETQYF. The CDR3 nucleotides are TGTGCCAGCAGTTTGTCGGGGACTAGCGAGACCCAGTACTTC.

This clonotype was seen only a few times. The gene calls are TRBV7-8 and TRBJ2-5; D is perhaps TRBD1 (6 bases). Germline CDR1 SGHVS, CDR2 FQNEAQ. Trimming removed 6 bases from V and 2 bases from J, with 19 bases in between. This CDR3 contains 16 residues. CDR3 DNA sequence: TGTGCCAGCAGTACTATTGGACAGTACCCTCAAGAGACCCAGTACTTC. It is translated as CASSTIGQYPQETQYF.

V and J are TRBV20-1 and TRBJ2-5; no definite D call. This CDR3 comprises 15 residues. Germline CDR1 is DFQATT and CDR2 is SNEGSKA (reference sequence). V was trimmed by 0 bases and J by 5 bases, leaving 16 bases between them. This chain's CDR3 is CSARDPFTVLETQYF. The CDR3 DNA reads TGCAGTGCTAGAGATCCGTTTACGGTCCTGGAGACCCAGTACTTC.

This clonotype has a handful of counts. The chain recombines TRBV29-1 with TRBJ2-5, with 9 positions matching TRBD1. CDR3 length: 12 amino acids. Trimming removed 7 bases from V and 4 bases from J; junction bases left unmatched: 4. Germline loops: CDR1 SQVTM, CDR2 ANQGSEA. The CDR3, as DNA: TGCAGCGCTGACAGGGGGGGAGAGACCCAGTACTTC. Amino acid sequence: CSADRGGETQYF.

This clonotype turned up a few times. CDR3 sequence reads: CASSLGGLARPYNEQFF. The CDR3 nucleotides read TGTGCCAGCAGCTTAGGGGGACTAGCGCGACCCTACAATGAGCAGTTCTTC. The V gene is TRBV7-9, the J gene TRBJ2-1, with TRBD2 identical over 10 bases. Losses at the gene ends were 1 base for V and 2 bases for J; bases not matched to a gene: 5. CDR1 SEHNR and CDR2 FQNEAQ come from the germline V gene (reference sequence). The CDR3 runs to 17 residues.

The rearrangement joins TRBV3-1 to TRBJ2-1; 7 nucleotides agree with TRBD2. CDR1 is LGHDT, CDR2 YNNKEL, per germline (reference sequence). CDR3 size: 18 residues. The ends lost 3 bases at V and 0 bases at J; junction bases unmatched: 11. The CDR3 sequence: CASSHRSAGMSSYNEQFF. CDR3 DNA: TGTGCCAGCAGCCACAGATCAGCGGGAATGAGCTCCTACAATGAGCAGTTCTTC.

This clonotype was seen a few times. The chain is built from TRBV25-1 and TRBJ1-1, with no clear D. Trimming shortened V by 5 bases and J by 4 bases, and 17 bases separated the two germline ends. Germline assignment: CDR1 MGHDK and CDR2 SYGVNS. This CDR3 is 15 amino acids long. For the CDR3, the DNA is TGTGCCAGCAGTTTAGACTCCTTACAGAGCACTGAAGCTTTCTTT. Its translation: CASSLDSLQSTEAFF.

This rearrangement joins TRBV3-1 to TRBJ2-1; 13 bases map to TRBD2. V lost 4 bases, J lost 5 bases, and 8 bases stayed unmatched. Germline-derived CDR1 and CDR2 are LGHDT and YNNKEL (reference sequence). This CDR3 is 17 amino acids long. The CDR3 protein is CASSPTSGRTQNNEQFF. CDR3 DNA sequence: TGTGCCAGCAGCCCGACTAGCGGGAGGACCCAAAACAATGAGCAGTTCTTC.

The V gene is TRBV12-3 or TRBV12-4, the J gene TRBJ2-7, with D tentatively TRBD2 (6 bases). V was trimmed by 6 bases and J by 3 bases, leaving 12 bases between them. The CDR3 runs to 13 residues. CDR3 nucleotides: TGTGCCAGCAGCGACAGACTAGTCTACGAGCAGTACTTC. Translation: CASSDRLVYEQYF.

This clonotype has just a few counts. This chain links TRBV24-1 with TRBJ2-3; a weak D match, TRBD2 (5 bases). Germline V lookup: CDR1 KGHDR, CDR2 SFDVKD. V was cut by 0 bases and J by 9 bases, with 6 bases left in between. CDR3 length equals 12 residues. CDR3 region: CATSDLPGTQYF. CDR3 sequence (DNA): TGTGCCACCAGTGATTTGCCGGGGACGCAGTATTTT.

In this sample, this clonotype turned up a few times. The V gene is TRBV5-1, the J gene TRBJ1-6, with 8 bases that match TRBD1. Germline CDR1 and CDR2: SGHRS and YFSETQ. The CDR3 runs to 15 residues. Trimming cost V 4 bases and J 5 bases; bases outside gene matches: 5. DNA of the CDR3: TGCGCCAGCAGCCCGGAGGACAGGGATAATTCACCCCTCCACTTT. Amino acids: CASSPEDRDNSPLHF.

A few counts support this clonotype. This chain joins TRBV27 and TRBJ2-2, with no clear D. CDR3 length: 12 residues. Germline CDR1 MNHEY, CDR2 SMNVEV (reference sequence). V lost 5 bases, J lost 7 bases, and 8 bases lay in between. The CDR3, as DNA: TGTGCCAGCAGTATTATTGGCGGGGAGCTGTTTTTT. As protein: CASSIIGGELFF.

This clonotype was counted a few times. J is TRBJ2-1 and V is TRBV29-1; no firm D call. Trimming shortened V by 7 bases and J by 2 bases, and 18 bases separated the two germline ends. Germline CDR1 and CDR2: SQVTM and ANQGSEA. The length of the CDR3 is 15 residues. CDR3 coding DNA: TGCAGCGCCGTGGACGAAATCTCCCCCTACAATGAGCAGTTCTTC. This gives the protein CSAVDEISPYNEQFF.